The 3 T cell receptor beta chains reported below all come from one sample, sequenced in a study of cytomegalovirus exposure and HLA in healthy donors. PCR employed 60 Vbeta and 13 Jbeta primers. Profiled with immunoSEQ multiplex PCR; TCRdb holds only in-frame clones, not every one. Of about 180,000 clones listed, less than 90% are singletons. Material for sequencing was PBMCs. These receptors all come from a boy aged 2 to 10 in good health and CMV-seronegative.

The chain has TRBV5-6 and TRBJ2-3; 11 bases are shared with TRBD2. The V and J ends lost 5 bases and 3 bases, in that order; junction bases with no gene match: 5. The CDR3 runs to 15 residues. Germline CDR1 reads SGHDT; CDR2 reads YYEEEE. Written as DNA, the CDR3 is TGTGCCAGCAGTCCTAGCGGGAGGCTTACAGATACGCAGTATTTT. This codes for CASSPSGRLTDTQYF.

This clone was observed a few times. V usage is TRBV25-1 and J usage is TRBJ2-2; D ambiguous. Germline V CDR1 and CDR2: MGHDK, SYGVNS. CDR3 length: 11 residues. Trimming pared 7 bases from V and 6 bases from J, leaving 6 bases between. The CDR3 region is CASMASGELFF. As DNA, the CDR3 is TGTGCCAGCATGGCTTCCGGGGAGCTGTTTTTT. Full variable domain (missing parts from reference TRBV25-1 and TRBJ2-2): EADIYQTPRYLVIGTGKKITLECSQTMGHDKMYWYQQDPGMELHLIHYSYGVNSTEKGDLSSESTVSRIRTEHFPLTLESARPSHTSQYLCASMASGELFFGEGSRLTVL.

This chain uses TRBV10-1 with TRBJ2-7; the match to TRBD1 covers 9 bases. The junction had 14 bases not matched to a gene; V was cut back by 5 bases and J by 0 bases. The germline CDR1 and CDR2 sequences are WNHNN and SYGVQD (reference sequence). The CDR3 loop spans 18 amino acids. CDR3 loop: CASSTSRDRERSSYEQYF. The CDR3 DNA is TGCGCCAGCAGTACGTCCCGGGACAGGGAAAGGAGCTCCTACGAGCAGTACTTC.